These T cell receptor beta chains were read from a single sample in a study of blood T cell repertoires in COVID-19. The repertoire was sequenced with immunoSEQ multiplex PCR; TCRdb's copy has only in-frame clones and lacks some. Of 95,000 to 150,000 clones detected, roughly 88% appear once; the ten largest clones hold about 4.7%. Material for sequencing was peripheral blood. These receptors all stem from a middle-aged man with acute or convalescent COVID-19. Each CDR3 is given with its conserved first and last residue. D genes are given only for firm matches. Clone size, where shown, is once, few, many, or a class for clones that have expanded.

D gene	V gene	J gene	clone size	CDR3 protein	CDR3 DNA
-	TRBV6-5	TRBJ1-2	-	CASVGSGFYGYTF	TGTGCCAGTGTAGGTTCGGGTTTCTATGGCTACACCTTC
-	TRBV7-3	TRBJ2-7	few	CASSFSSYEQYF	TGTGCCAGCAGCTTCAGCTCCTACGAGCAGTACTTC
-	TRBV7-9	TRBJ2-3	few	CASSLVENRADTQYF	TGTGCCAGCAGCTTGGTAGAGAACAGGGCAGATACGCAGTATTTT
-	TRBV6-5	TRBJ2-1	-	CASSQFGQTGNEQFF	TGTGCCAGCAGTCAATTTGGACAGACTGGGAATGAGCAGTTCTTC
TRBD2	TRBV5-6	TRBJ2-3	-	CASSYYSGGASPDTQYF	TGTGCCAGCAGTTACTATAGCGGGGGGGCTTCGCCAGATACGCAGTATTTT
-	TRBV7-9	TRBJ1-4	-	CASSLAPTVINEKLFF	TGTGCCAGCAGCTTAGCACCAACAGTGATTAATGAAAAACTGTTTTTT
TRBD2	TRBV6-5	TRBJ2-7	-	CASSPNSGYEQYF	TGTGCCAGCAGCCCCAATAGCGGGTACGAGCAGTACTTC
TRBD1	TRBV25-1	TRBJ2-2	-	CASSERTGRNTGELFF	TGTGCCAGCAGCGAACGGACAGGGCGGAACACCGGGGAGCTGTTTTTT
-	TRBV19	TRBJ1-2	-	CASRRQADGYTF	TGTGCCAGTAGGCGACAGGCGGATGGCTACACCTTC
-	TRBV6-2/TRBV6-3	TRBJ1-5	-	CASSPPAGRYNQPQHF	TGTGCCAGCAGTCCACCCGCAGGGCGGTACAATCAGCCCCAGCATTTT
-	TRBV5-4	TRBJ2-5	-	CASSSERAQETQYF	TGTGCCAGCAGTTCAGAGCGGGCCCAAGAGACCCAGTACTTC
TRBD1	TRBV5-5	TRBJ1-5	-	CASSLNGQALSNQPQHF	TGTGCCAGCAGCCTCAATGGACAGGCCCTTAGCAATCAGCCCCAGCATTTT
-	TRBV19	TRBJ1-2	-	CASSRGDYGYTF	TGTGCCAGTAGTAGGGGGGACTATGGCTACACCTTC
-	TRBV7-9	TRBJ1-2	once	CASGPGRNYGYTF	TGTGCCAGCGGACCAGGGAGGAACTATGGCTACACCTTC
-	TRBV30	TRBJ1-1	-	CAWSDGGNTEAFF	TGTGCCTGGAGCGACGGGGGGAACACTGAAGCTTTCTTT
TRBD1	TRBV5-6	TRBJ2-1	-	CASSYGTGASEQFF	TGTGCCAGCAGCTACGGGACAGGGGCGTCTGAGCAGTTCTTC
-	TRBV21-1	TRBJ2-3	-	CASSPRWGGGMSSFADTQYF	TGTGCCAGCAGCCCCCGCTGGGGGGGCGGAATGTCTAGCTTCGCAGATACGCAGTATTTT
-	TRBV3-1/TRBV3-2	TRBJ1-1	-	CASSQARVGTEAFF	TGTGCCAGCAGCCAAGCCAGGGTAGGCACTGAAGCTTTCTTT
-	TRBV30	TRBJ1-2	-	CAWKGRDGSYGYTF	TGTGCCTGGAAGGGGCGGGACGGAAGCTATGGCTACACCTTC
-	TRBV19	TRBJ2-5	few	CASSINRRQETQYF	TGTGCCAGTAGTATTAACAGGCGGCAAGAGACCCAGTACTTC
-	TRBV30	TRBJ2-7	-	CAWSENTNYEQYF	TGTGCCTGGAGTGAAAACACCAACTACGAGCAGTACTTC
TRBD2	TRBV5-4	TRBJ2-2	-	CASRGGLAESNTGELFF	TGTGCCAGCAGAGGGGGACTAGCGGAATCGAACACCGGGGAGCTGTTTTTT
-	TRBV19	TRBJ1-6	-	CASGSYNSPLHF	TGTGCCTCCGGCTCCTATAATTCACCCCTCCACTTT
TRBD1	TRBV30	TRBJ1-1	-	CAWSPGTGNTEAFF	TGTGCCTGGAGCCCCGGGACAGGGAACACTGAAGCTTTCTTT
TRBD1	TRBV12-3/TRBV12-4	TRBJ2-4	-	CASRTGDIQYF	TGTGCCAGTCGGACAGGGGACATTCAGTACTTC
-	TRBV14	TRBJ1-1	-	CASSPYGEGTEAFF	TGTGCCAGCAGCCCCTACGGGGAGGGGACTGAAGCTTTCTTT
TRBD1	TRBV5-1	TRBJ1-4	-	CASSSGTGASEKLFF	TGCGCCAGCAGTTCGGGGACAGGGGCATCTGAAAAACTGTTTTTT
-	TRBV19	TRBJ1-5	-	CASSSQGSTNQPQHF	TGTGCCAGTAGTAGTCAGGGTAGTACCAATCAGCCCCAGCATTTT
-	TRBV9	TRBJ2-5	-	CASSVSPGQETQYF	TGTGCCAGCAGCGTATCTCCAGGGCAAGAGACCCAGTACTTC
-	TRBV6-6	TRBJ1-1	-	CASKMGAREDTEAFF	TGTGCCAGCAAAATGGGGGCCAGGGAAGACACTGAAGCTTTCTTT
TRBD1	TRBV6-1	TRBJ1-5	-	CASSEGTGVGQPQHF	TGTGCCAGCAGTGAAGGGACAGGGGTGGGCCAGCCCCAGCATTTT
-	TRBV24-1	TRBJ2-7	few	CATSKQGFYEQYF	TGTGCCACCAGCAAACAGGGATTCTACGAGCAGTACTTC
-	TRBV28	TRBJ1-4	-	CASSLGGGREKLFF	TGTGCCAGCAGCCTCGGGGGAGGTAGGGAAAAACTGTTTTTT
-	TRBV5-6	TRBJ2-1	few	CASSLGLVVYEQFF	TGTGCCAGCAGCTTGGGACTAGTTGTATATGAGCAGTTCTTC
-	TRBV9	TRBJ1-2	-	CASSPSAGGTYGYTF	TGTGCCAGCAGCCCTAGTGCCGGAGGGACCTATGGCTACACCTTC
-	TRBV5-1	TRBJ2-6	-	CASSSGSYSGANVLTF	TGCGCCAGCAGCTCCGGGTCCTACTCTGGGGCCAACGTCCTGACTTTC
TRBD1	TRBV6-5	TRBJ1-4	few	CASRRTGGLEKLFF	TGTGCCAGCAGGCGGACAGGGGGCTTAGAAAAACTGTTTTTT
-	TRBV30	TRBJ1-3	-	CAWRGAVGNTIYF	TGTGCCTGGCGGGGGGCGGTTGGAAACACCATATATTTT
TRBD1	TRBV24-1	TRBJ2-3	once	CATSEGDRRTDTQYF	TGTGCCACCAGTGAGGGGGACAGACGCACAGATACGCAGTATTTT
-	TRBV5-1	TRBJ2-1	-	CASRLQAQGFHEQFF	TGCGCCAGCAGACTCCAAGCGCAGGGTTTTCATGAGCAGTTCTTC